The entry that follows covers one T cell receptor (beta chain) sequence. Antigen: not known. The sample originates from a study of vaccination effects on CD4 cells after COVID-19. Data came from immunoSEQ multiplex PCR; TCRdb stores just in-frame clones and leaves some out. This sample carries around 40,000 clones, approximately 70% of them seen once, and the ten largest clones take 25% to 35%. Expansion with viral peptide pools was applied to antigen-specific CD4+ T cells by the ViraFEST assay prior to sequencing. Isolation of CD4+ T cells took place after about 10 days of culture. A positive SARS-CoV-2 PCR test fell between March and December 2020. CDR1 is SGHTA, CDR2 FQGNSA, per germline. Trimming left V 3 bases short and J 5 bases short, with 16 bases between. This CDR3 is 15 amino acids long.

The input for sequencing was CD4+ T cells from PBMCs cultured with a peptide pool, taken before COVID-19 vaccination. The chain employs TRBV7-2 and TRBJ1-1; D is undetermined. The origin of this receptor is a human donor who had a prior SARS-CoV-2 infection. The DNA of the CDR3 is TGTGCCAGCAGCTTCATGTCTCCCGGAGTAACTGAAGCTTTCTTT. Translation gives CASSFMSPGVTEAFF.